The T cell receptor beta chain described here comes from a study of T cells in Graves' hyperthyroidism and ophthalmopathy. Amplification of TCR beta CDR3 regions was performed using RNA transcripts as template. The HTBI primer set drove a first-round RT-PCR of the TCR CDR3. MiXCR, applied by TCRdb to the multiplex PCR reads, yields one record per CDR3 protein. The sample contains 380,000 or so distinct CDR3 sequences, 13% of which appear only once. This CDR3 is 15 amino acids long. The V gene end was trimmed by 4 bases and the J gene end by 3 bases; junction bases not matched to a gene: 7. Germline V gene lookup returns CDR1 SGDLS and CDR2 YYNGEE. Used for diagnoses were clinical symptoms, serum thyroxine and TRAb, thyroid ultrasound and orbital computed tomography.

Material for sequencing was blood. The clonotype was recovered from a man aged 25 to 40 with Graves' hyperthyroidism that later progressed to Graves' ophthalmopathy. The J gene is TRBJ1-2, the V gene TRBV9; TRBD1 agrees at 9 bases. The CDR3 nucleotides read TGTGCCAGCAGCCCAAGGACAGGGGAGGACTATGGCTACACCTTC. Amino acid sequence: CASSPRTGEDYGYTF.